The clone carrying this T cell receptor (beta chain) was observed a few times. Trimming cost V 5 bases and J 5 bases, with 12 bases left between them. The CDR3 contains 13 residues. Germline V lookup: CDR1 SGHNT, CDR2 YYREEE (reference sequence). The data stem from a study of blood T cell repertoires in COVID-19. Using immunoSEQ multiplex PCR, the repertoire was profiled, and TCRdb retains in-frame clones only, with some absent. Here the sample spans roughly 250,000 clones, about four fifths being singletons. The TCR comes from a person aged 65 to 79 with COVID-19, enrolled during active disease. Sequencing was performed on peripheral blood. The gene calls are TRBV5-4 and TRBJ2-3; a possible D gene is TRBD1 (5 bases). CDR3 sequence reads: CASRILTEDTQYF. For the CDR3, the DNA is TGTGCCAGCAGGATCCTGACAGAAGATACGCAGTATTTT.